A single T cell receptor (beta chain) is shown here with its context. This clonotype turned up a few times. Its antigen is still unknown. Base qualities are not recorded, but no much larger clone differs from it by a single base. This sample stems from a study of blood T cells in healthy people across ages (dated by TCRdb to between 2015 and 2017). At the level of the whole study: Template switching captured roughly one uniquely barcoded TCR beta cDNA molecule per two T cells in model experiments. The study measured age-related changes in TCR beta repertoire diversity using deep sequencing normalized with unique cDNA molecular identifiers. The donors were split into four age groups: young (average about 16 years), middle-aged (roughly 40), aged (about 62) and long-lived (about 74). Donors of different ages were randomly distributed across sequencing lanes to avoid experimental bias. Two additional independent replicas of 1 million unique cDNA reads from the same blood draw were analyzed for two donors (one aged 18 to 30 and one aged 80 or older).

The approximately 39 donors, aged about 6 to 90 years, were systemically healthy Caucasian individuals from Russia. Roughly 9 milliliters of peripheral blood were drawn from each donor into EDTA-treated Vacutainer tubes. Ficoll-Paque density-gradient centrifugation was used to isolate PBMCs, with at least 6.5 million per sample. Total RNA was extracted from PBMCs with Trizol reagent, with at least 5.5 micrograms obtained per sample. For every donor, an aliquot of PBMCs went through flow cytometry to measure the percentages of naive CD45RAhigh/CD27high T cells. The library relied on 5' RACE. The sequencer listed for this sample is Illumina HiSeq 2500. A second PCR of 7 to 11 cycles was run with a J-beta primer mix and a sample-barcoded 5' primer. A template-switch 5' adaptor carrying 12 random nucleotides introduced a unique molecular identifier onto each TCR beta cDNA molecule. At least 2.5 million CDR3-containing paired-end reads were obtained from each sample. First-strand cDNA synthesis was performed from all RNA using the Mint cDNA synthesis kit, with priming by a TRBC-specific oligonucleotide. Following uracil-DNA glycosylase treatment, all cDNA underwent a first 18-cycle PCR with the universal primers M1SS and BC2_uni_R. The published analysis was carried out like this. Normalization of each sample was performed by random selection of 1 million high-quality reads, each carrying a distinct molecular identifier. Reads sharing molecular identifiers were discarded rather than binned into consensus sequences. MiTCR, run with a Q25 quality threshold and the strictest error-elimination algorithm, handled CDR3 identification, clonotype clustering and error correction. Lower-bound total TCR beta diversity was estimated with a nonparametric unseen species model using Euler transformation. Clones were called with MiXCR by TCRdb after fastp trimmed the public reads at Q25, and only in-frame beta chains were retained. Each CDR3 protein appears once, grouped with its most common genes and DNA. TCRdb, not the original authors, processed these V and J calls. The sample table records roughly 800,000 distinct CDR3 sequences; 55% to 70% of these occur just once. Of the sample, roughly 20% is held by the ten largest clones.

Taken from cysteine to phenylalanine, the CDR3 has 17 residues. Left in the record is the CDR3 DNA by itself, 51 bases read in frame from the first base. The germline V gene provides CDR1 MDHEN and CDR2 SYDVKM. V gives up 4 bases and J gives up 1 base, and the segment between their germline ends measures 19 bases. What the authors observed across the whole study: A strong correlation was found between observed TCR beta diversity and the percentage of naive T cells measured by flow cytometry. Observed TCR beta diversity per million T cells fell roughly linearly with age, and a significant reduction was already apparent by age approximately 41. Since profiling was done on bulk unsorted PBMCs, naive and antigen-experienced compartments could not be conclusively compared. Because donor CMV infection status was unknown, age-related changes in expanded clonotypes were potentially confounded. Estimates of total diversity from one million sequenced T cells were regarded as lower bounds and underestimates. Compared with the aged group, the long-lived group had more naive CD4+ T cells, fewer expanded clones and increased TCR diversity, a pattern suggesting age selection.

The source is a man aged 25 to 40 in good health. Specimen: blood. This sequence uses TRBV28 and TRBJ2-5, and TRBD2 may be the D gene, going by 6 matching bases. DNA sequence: TGTGCCAGCAGTTCTCTCCAACGGACTACGATCCAAGAGACCCAGTACTTC. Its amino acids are CASSSLQRTTIQETQYF.